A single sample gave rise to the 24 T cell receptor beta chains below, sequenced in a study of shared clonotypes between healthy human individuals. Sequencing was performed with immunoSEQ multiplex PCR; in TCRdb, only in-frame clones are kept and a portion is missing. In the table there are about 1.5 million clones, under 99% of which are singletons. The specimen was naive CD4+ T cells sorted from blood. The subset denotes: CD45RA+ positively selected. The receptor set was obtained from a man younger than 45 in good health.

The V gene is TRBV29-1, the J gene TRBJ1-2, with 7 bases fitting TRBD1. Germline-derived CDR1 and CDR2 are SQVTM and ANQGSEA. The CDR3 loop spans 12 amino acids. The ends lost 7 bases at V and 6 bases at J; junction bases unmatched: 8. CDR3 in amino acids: CSEMTGNDGYTF. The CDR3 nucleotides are TGCAGCGAAATGACAGGGAATGATGGCTACACCTTC.

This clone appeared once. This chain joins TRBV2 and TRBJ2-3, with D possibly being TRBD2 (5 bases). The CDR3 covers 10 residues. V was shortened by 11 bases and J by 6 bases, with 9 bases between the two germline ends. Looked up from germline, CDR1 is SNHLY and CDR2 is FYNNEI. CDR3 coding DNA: TGTGCCCTCAGAGGGGATACGCAGTATTTT. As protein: CALRGDTQYF. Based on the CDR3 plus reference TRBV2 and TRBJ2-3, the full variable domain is EPEVTQTPSHQVTQMGQEVILRCVPISNHLYFYWYRQILGQKVEFLVSFYNNEISEKSEIFDDQFSVERPDGSNFTLKIRSTKLEDSAMYFCALRGDTQYFGPGTRLTVL.

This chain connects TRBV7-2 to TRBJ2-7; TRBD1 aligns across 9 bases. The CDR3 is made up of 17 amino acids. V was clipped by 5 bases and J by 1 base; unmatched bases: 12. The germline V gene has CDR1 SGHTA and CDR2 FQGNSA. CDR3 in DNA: TGTGCCAGCAGCACAGTACAGGGGGCCCTCGGTTCCTACGAGCAGTACTTC. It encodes CASSTVQGALGSYEQYF. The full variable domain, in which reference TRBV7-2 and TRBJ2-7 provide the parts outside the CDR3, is GAGVSQSPSNKVTEKGKDVELRCDPISGHTALYWYRQSLGQGLEFLIYFQGNSAPDKSGLPSDRFSAERTGGSVSTLTIQRTQQEDSAVYLCASSTVQGALGSYEQYFGPGTRLTVT.

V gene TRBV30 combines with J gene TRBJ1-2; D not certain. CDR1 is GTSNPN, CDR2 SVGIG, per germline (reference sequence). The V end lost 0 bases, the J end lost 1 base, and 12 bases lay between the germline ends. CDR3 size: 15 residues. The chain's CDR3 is CAWSVGLAINYGYTF. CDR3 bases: TGTGCCTGGAGTGTAGGTTTGGCTATTAACTATGGCTACACCTTC. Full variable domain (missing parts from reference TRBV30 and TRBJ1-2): SQTIHQWPATLVQPVGSPLSLECTVEGTSNPNLYWYRQAAGRGLQLLFYSVGIGQISSEVPQNLSASRPQDRQFILSSKKLLLSDSGFYLCAWSVGLAINYGYTFGSGTRLTVV.

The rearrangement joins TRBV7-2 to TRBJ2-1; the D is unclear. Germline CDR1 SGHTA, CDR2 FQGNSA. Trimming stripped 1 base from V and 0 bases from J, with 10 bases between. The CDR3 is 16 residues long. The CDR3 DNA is TGTGCCAGCAGCTTAGTGTCCAGGCGCTCCTACAATGAGCAGTTCTTC. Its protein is CASSLVSRRSYNEQFF. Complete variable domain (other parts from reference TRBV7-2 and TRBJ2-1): GAGVSQSPSNKVTEKGKDVELRCDPISGHTALYWYRQSLGQGLEFLIYFQGNSAPDKSGLPSDRFSAERTGGSVSTLTIQRTQQEDSAVYLCASSLVSRRSYNEQFFGPGTRLTVL.

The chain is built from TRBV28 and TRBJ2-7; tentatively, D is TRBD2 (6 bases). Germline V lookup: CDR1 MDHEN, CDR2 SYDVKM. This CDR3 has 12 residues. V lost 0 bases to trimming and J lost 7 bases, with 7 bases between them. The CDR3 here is CASSLWTREQYF. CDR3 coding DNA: TGTGCCAGCAGTTTATGGACTAGAGAGCAGTACTTC.

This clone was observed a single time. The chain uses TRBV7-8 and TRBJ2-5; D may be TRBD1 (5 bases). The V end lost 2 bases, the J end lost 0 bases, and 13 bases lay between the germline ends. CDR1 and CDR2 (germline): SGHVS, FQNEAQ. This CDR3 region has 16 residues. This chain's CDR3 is CASSLRQFRYQETQYF. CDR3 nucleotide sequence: TGTGCCAGCAGCTTAAGACAGTTTAGGTACCAAGAGACCCAGTACTTC.

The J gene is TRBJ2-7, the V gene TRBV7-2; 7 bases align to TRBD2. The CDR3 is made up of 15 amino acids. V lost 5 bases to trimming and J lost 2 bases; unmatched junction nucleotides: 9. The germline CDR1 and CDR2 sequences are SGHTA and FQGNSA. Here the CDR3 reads CASSRRGGSTYEQYF. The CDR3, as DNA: TGTGCCAGCAGCCGCCGCGGGGGTTCGACCTACGAGCAGTACTTC.

CDR3 DNA sequence: TGCGCCAGCAGTCAATCTGAGACTAGCGGGAGGGCAGATACGCAGTATTTT. Its protein is CASSQSETSGRADTQYF. The gene calls are TRBV23-1 and TRBJ2-3; 14 bases agree with TRBD2. TRBV23-1 qualifies as an ORF whose function is uncertain. Losses at the gene ends were 0 bases for V and 4 bases for J; bases not matched to a gene: 3. This CDR3 is built from 17 residues.

CDR3 nucleotide sequence: TGTGCCAGTAGTATTCAAAGCACTAATGAGCAGTTCTTC. Protein: CASSIQSTNEQFF. This chain connects TRBV19 to TRBJ2-1; the D is unclear. Germline CDR1 LNHDA, CDR2 SQIVND (reference sequence). This CDR3 is 13 amino acids long. Deletions cut 3 bases from V and 7 bases from J, with 10 bases between.

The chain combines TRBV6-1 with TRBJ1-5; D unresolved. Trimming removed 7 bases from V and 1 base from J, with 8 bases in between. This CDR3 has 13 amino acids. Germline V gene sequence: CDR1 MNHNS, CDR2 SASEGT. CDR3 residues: CASTQDSNQPQHF. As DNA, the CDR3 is TGTGCCAGCACCCAGGACAGCAATCAGCCCCAGCATTTT.

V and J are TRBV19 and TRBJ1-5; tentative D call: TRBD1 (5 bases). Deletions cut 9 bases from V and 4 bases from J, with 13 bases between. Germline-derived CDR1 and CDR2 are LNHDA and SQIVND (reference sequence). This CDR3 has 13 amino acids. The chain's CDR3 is CASSGTVNQPQHF. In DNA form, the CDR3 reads TGTGCCAGCAGTGGGACGGTGAATCAGCCCCAGCATTTT.

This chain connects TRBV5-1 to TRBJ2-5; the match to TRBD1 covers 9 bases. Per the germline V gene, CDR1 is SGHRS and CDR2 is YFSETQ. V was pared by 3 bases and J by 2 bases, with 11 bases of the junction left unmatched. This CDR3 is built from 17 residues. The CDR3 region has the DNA TGCGCCAGCAGCTACTCCTTACGGGACAGGGATCAAGAGACCCAGTACTTC. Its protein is CASSYSLRDRDQETQYF.

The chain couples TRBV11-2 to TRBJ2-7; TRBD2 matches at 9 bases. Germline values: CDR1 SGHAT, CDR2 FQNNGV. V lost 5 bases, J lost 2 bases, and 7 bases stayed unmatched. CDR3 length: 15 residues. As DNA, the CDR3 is TGTGCCAGCAGCCCGAAGAGACTAGCGGCCTACGAGCAGTACTTC. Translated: CASSPKRLAAYEQYF.

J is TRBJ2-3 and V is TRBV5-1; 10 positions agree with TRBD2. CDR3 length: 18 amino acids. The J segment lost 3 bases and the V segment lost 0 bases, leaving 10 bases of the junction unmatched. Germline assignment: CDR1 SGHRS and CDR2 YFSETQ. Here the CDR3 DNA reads TGCGCCAGCAGCTTGGACCTAGCGGGAGAAGGTAGGACAGATACGCAGTATTTT. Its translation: CASSLDLAGEGRTDTQYF.

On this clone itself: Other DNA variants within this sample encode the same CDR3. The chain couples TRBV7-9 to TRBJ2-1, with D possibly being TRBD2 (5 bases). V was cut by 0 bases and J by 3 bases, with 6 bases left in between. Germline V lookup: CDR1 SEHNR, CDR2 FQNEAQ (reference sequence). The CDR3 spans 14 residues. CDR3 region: CASSLAGVYNEQFF. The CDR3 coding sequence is TGTGCCAGCAGCTTAGCCGGGGTCTACAATGAGCAGTTCTTC.

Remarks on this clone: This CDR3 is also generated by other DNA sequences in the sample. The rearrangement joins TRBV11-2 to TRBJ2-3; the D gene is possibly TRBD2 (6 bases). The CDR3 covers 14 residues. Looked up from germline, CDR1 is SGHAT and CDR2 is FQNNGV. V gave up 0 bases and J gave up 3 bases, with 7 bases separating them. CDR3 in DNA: TGTGCCAGCAGCTTAGATGGGGGGACAGATACGCAGTATTTT. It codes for CASSLDGGTDTQYF.

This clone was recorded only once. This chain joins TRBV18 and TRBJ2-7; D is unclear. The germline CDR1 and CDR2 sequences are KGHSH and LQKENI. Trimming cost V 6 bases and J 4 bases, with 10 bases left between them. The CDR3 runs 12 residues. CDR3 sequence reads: CASSQREYEQYF. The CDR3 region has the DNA TGTGCCAGCTCCCAACGTGAGTACGAGCAGTACTTC. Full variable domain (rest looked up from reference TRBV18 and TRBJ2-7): NAGVMQNPRHLVRRRGQEARLRCSPMKGHSHVYWYRQLPEEGLKFMVYLQKENIIDESGMPKERFSAEFPKEGPSILRIQQVVRGDSAAYFCASSQREYEQYFGPGTRLTVT.

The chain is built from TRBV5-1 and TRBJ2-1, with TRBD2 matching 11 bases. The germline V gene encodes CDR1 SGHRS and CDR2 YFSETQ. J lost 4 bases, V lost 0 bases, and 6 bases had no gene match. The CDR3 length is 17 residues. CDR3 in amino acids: CASSLGTSGLMYNEQFF. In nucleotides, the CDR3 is TGCGCCAGCAGCTTGGGGACTAGCGGGTTGATGTACAATGAGCAGTTCTTC.

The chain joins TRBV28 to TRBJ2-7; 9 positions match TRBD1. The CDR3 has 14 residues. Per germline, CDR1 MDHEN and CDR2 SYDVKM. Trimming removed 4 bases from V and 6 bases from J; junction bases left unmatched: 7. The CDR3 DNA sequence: TGTGCCAGCAGTTCTCCCGGGACAGGGTTCGAGCAGTACTTC. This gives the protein CASSSPGTGFEQYF.

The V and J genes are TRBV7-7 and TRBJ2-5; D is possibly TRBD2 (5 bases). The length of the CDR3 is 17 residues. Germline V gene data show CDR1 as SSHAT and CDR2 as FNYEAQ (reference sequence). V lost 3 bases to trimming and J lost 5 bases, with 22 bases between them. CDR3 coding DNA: TGTGCCAGCAGCTTTCTCCCCGGCCGTAGAGGGTCGGAGACCCAGTACTTC. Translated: CASSFLPGRRGSETQYF.

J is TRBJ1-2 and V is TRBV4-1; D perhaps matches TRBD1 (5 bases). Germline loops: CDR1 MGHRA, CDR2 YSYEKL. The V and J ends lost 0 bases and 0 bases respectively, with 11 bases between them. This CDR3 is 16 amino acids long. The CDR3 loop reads CASSQDRDSPNYGYTF. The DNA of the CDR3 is TGCGCCAGCAGCCAAGATCGCGACAGCCCTAACTATGGCTACACCTTC.

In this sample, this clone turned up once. The CDR3 region is CASSGTSVTGELFF. DNA for the CDR3: TGTGCCAGCAGCGGGACTAGCGTGACCGGGGAGCTGTTTTTT. V and J are TRBV7-2 and TRBJ2-2; TRBD2 agrees at 10 bases. CDR3 size: 14 residues. Germline CDR1 and CDR2: SGHTA and FQGNSA. After removal of 5 bases from V and 5 bases from J, the junction contained 2 bases not matched to a gene. Complete variable domain (other parts from reference TRBV7-2 and TRBJ2-2): GAGVSQSPSNKVTEKGKDVELRCDPISGHTALYWYRQSLGQGLEFLIYFQGNSAPDKSGLPSDRFSAERTGGSVSTLTIQRTQQEDSAVYLCASSGTSVTGELFFGEGSRLTVL.

The chain's CDR3 is CASSQDIRGLRYEQFF. The CDR3 DNA reads as TGCGCCAGCAGCCAAGATATCCGGGGGCTCCGCTATGAGCAGTTCTTC. The chain employs TRBV4-1 and TRBJ2-1; D could derive from TRBD1 or TRBD2 (6 bases each). The CDR3 sequence is 16 residues long. Between the trimmed V and J ends, which lost 0 bases and 8 bases, there was a span of 17 bases. CDR1 and CDR2 from the germline V gene are MGHRA and YSYEKL.